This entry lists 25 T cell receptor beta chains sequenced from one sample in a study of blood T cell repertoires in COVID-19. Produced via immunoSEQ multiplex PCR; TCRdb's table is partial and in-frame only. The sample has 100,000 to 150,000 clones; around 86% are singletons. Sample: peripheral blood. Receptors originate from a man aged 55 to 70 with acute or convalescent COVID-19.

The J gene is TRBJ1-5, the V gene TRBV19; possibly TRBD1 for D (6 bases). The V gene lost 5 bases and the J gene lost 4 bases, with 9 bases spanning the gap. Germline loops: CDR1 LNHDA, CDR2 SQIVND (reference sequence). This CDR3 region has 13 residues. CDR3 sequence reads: CASSRQENQPQHF. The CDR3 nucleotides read TGTGCCAGTAGTCGACAGGAGAATCAGCCCCAGCATTTT.

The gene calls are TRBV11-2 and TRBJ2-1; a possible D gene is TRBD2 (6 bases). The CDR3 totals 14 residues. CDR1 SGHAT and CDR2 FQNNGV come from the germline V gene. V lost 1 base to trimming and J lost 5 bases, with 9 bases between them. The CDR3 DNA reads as TGTGCCAGCAGCTTAGGGCTAGCGAACAATGAGCAGTTCTTC. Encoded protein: CASSLGLANNEQFF.

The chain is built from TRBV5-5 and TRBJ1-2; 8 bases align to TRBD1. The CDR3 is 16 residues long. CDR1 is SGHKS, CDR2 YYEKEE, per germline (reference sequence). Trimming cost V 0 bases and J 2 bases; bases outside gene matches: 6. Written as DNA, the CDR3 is TGTGCCAGCAGCTTGGCCATTGCAGGGGGCAACTATGGCTACACCTTC. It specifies CASSLAIAGGNYGYTF.

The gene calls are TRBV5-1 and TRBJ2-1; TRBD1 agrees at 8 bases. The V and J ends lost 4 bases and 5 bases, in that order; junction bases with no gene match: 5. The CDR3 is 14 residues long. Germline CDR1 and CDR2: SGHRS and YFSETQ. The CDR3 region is CASSPGGLNNEQFF. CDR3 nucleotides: TGCGCCAGCAGCCCAGGGGGCCTTAACAATGAGCAGTTCTTC.

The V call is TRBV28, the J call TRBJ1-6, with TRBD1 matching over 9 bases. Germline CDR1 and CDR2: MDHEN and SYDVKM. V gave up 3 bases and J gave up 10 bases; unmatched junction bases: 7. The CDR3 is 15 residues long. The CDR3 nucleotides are TGTGCCAGCAGTTTCCAGGACAGGGGTATCTCACCCCTCCACTTT. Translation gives CASSFQDRGISPLHF.

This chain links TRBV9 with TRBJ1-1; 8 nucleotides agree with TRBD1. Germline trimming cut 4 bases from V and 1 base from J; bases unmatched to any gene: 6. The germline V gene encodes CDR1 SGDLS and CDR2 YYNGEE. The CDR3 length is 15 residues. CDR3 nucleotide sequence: TGTGCCAGCAGCCGACGACAGGGGCGGAACACTGAAGCTTTCTTT. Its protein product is CASSRRQGRNTEAFF.

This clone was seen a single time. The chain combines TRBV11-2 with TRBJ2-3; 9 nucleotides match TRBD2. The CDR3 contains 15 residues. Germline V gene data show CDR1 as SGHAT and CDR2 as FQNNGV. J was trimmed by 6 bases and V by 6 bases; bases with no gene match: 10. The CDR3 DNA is TGTGCCAGCAGTCGCGGGGGGGGAAAAGGGGATACGCAGTATTTT. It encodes CASSRGGGKGDTQYF.

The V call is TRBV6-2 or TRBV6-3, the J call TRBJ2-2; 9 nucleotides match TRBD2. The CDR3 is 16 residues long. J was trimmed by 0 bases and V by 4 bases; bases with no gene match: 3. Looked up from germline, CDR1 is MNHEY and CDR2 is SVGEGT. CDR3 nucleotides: TGTGCCAGCAGTTCGAGCGGGAGGCCGAACACCGGGGAGCTGTTTTTT. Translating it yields CASSSSGRPNTGELFF.

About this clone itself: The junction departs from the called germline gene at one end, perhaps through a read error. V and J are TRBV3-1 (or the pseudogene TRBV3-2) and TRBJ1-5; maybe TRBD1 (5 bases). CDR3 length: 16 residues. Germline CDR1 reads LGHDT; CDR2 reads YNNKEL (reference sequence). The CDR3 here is CASSQDGTDSTQPQHF. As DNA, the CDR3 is TGTGCCAGCAGCCAAGATGGAACAGACAGCACTCAGCCCCAGCATTTT.

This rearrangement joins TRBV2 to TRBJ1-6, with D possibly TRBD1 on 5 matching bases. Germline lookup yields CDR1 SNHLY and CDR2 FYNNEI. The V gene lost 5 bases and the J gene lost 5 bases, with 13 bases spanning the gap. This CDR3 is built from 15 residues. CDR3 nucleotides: TGTGCCAGCAGTCCAGACAGAGCCCATAATTCACCCCTCCACTTT. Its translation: CASSPDRAHNSPLHF.

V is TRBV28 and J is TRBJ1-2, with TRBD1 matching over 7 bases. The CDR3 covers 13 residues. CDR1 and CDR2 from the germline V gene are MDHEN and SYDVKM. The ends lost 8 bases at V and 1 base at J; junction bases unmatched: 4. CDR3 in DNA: TGTGCCAGCCGGGACAGAATTAACTATGGCTACACCTTC. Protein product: CASRDRINYGYTF.

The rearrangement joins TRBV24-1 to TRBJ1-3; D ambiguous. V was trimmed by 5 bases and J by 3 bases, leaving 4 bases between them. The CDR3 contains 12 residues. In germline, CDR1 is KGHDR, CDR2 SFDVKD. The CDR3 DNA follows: TGTGCCACCAGTGCCGGTGGAAACACCATATATTTT. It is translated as CATSAGGNTIYF.

The CDR3 nucleotides are TGTGCCAGCAGTGACCCGCGGCGTGGCTACACCTTC. Translated: CASSDPRRGYTF. The chain links TRBV6-4 to TRBJ1-2; D call uncertain. This CDR3 region has 12 residues. Germline V gives CDR1 MRHNA, CDR2 SNTAGT. V shed 2 bases and J shed 7 bases, with 8 bases lying between them.

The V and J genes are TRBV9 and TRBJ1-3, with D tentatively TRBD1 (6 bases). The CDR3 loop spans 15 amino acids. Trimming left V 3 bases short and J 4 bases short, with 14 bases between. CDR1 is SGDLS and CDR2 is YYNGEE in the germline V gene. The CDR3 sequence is CASSEDQGMGNTIYF. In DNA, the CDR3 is TGTGCCAGCAGCGAGGACCAGGGGATGGGAAACACCATATATTTT.

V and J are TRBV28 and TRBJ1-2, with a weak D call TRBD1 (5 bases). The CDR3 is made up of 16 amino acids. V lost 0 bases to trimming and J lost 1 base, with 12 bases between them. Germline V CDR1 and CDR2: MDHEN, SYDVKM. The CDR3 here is CASSLWGGAINYGYTF. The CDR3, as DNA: TGTGCCAGCAGTTTATGGGGAGGGGCGATTAACTATGGCTACACCTTC.

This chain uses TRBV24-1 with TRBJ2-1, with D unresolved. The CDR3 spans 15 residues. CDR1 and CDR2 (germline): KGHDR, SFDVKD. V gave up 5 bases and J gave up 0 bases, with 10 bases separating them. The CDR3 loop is CATSGGALSYNEQFF. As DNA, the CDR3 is TGTGCCACCAGTGGTGGTGCACTCTCCTACAATGAGCAGTTCTTC.

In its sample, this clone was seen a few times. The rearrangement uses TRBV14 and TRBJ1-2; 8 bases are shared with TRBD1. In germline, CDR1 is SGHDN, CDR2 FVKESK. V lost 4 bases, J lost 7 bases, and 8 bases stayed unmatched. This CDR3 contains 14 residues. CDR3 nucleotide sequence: TGTGCCAGCAGCCGTGCAGGGGGCTCTTTTGGCTACACCTTC. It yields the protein CASSRAGGSFGYTF.

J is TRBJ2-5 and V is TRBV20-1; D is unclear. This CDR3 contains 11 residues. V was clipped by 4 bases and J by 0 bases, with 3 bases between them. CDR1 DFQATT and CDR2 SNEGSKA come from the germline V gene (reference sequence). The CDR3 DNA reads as TGCAGTGCTACCGACCAAGAGACCCAGTACTTC. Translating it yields CSATDQETQYF.

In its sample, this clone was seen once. This CDR3 reads CASSVQEKPDRSNYGYTF. The DNA for the CDR3 is TGTGCCAGCAGCGTACAAGAGAAGCCGGACAGGTCCAACTATGGCTACACCTTC. The chain is built from TRBV9 and TRBJ1-2, with 7 bases that match TRBD1. CDR3 length: 18 amino acids. Germline V CDR1 and CDR2: SGDLS, YYNGEE. J was trimmed by 2 bases and V by 1 base; bases with no gene match: 14.

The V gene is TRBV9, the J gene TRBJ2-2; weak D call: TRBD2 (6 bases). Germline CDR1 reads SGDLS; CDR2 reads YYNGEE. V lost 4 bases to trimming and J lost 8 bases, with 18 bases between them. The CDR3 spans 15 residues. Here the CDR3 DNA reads TGTGCCAGCAGCTCCCGTACCGGGAGTGGGGGGGAGCTGTTTTTT. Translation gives CASSSRTGSGGELFF.

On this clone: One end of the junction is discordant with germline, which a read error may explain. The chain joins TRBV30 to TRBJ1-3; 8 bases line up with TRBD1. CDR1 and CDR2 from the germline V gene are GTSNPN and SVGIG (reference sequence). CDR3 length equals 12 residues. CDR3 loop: CAWGGDRSFPDF. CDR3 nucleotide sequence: TGTGCCTGGGGAGGGGACAGGAGTTTCCCCGATTTT.

Here the CDR3 DNA reads TGTGCCTGGAGCGAACAGGACGGGCAGCCCCAGCATTTT. It encodes CAWSEQDGQPQHF. The V and J genes are TRBV30 and TRBJ1-5, with TRBD1 as a possible D gene (5 bases). Trimming shortened V by 3 bases and J by 7 bases, and 13 bases separated the two germline ends. Germline CDR1 GTSNPN, CDR2 SVGIG (reference sequence). This CDR3 region has 13 residues.

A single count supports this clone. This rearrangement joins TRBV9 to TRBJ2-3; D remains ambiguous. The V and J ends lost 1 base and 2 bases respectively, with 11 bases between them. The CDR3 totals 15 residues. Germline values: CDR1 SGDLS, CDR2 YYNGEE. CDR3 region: CASSVLTLPTDTQYF. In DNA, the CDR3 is TGTGCCAGCAGCGTACTAACTCTCCCCACAGATACGCAGTATTTT.

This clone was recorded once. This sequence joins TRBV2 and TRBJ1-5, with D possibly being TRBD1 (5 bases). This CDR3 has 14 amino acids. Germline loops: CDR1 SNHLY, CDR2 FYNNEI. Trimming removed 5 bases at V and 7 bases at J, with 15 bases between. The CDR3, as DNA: TGTGCCAGCAGTCAAGGGCAGGGCGGACAGCCCCAGCATTTT. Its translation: CASSQGQGGQPQHF.

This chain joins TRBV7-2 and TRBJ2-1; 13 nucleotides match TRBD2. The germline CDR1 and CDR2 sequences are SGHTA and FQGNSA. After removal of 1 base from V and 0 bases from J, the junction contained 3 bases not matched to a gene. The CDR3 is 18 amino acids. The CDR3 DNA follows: TGTGCCAGCAGCTTAGGGACTAGCGGGAGATCCTCCTACAATGAGCAGTTCTTC. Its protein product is CASSLGTSGRSSYNEQFF.